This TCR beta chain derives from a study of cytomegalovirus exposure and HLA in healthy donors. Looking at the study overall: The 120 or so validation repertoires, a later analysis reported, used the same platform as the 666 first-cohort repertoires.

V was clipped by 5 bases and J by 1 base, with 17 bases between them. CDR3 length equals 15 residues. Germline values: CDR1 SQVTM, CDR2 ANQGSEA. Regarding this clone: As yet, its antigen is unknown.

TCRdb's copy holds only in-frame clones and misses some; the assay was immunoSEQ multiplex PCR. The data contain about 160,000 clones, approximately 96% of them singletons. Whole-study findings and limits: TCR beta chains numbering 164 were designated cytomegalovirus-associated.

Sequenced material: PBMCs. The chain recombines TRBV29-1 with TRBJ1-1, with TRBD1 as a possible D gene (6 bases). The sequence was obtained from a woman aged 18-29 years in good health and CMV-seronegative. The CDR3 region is CSVLEYREGNTEAFF. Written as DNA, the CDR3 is TGCAGCGTTCTCGAATACAGGGAGGGGAACACTGAAGCTTTCTTT.